This record looks at one T cell receptor (beta chain) sequence and its context. Its antigen is not yet known. Per-base quality was not reported, and no clone a single base away is much larger than it. The sample belongs to a study of cytomegalovirus exposure and HLA in healthy donors (dated by TCRdb to about 2017). About the full investigation: According to an earlier analysis of around 600 of the donors, 150 million to 200 million T cells yielded approximately 120 million unique TCR beta sequences and approximately 300 Gb of sequence data. The number of typed donors differed by locus: about 629-630 for A, B, C, DRB1 and DQB1; 500 to 550 for DQA1; over 600 for DPA1; and around 470 for DPB1. The study profiled the T cell repertoires of about 640 subjects by immunosequencing and related them to cytomegalovirus serostatus. The study combined high-throughput TCR immunosequencing, statistical association of individual TCRs with disease status, and machine learning to predict cytomegalovirus infection status. The genetic ancestry cluster associated with self-reported Caucasian donors included around 76% of the 398 genotyped donors. Along with the roughly 610-subject first cohort, a separate validation cohort of about 110 different subjects was used. In a later analysis, previously published TCR beta repertoires from roughly 710 donors were re-analyzed and high-resolution HLA genotyping was added so that TCR occurrence patterns could be studied. About five DR-DQ haplotypes were handled as single units for association and clustering, since linkage in the cohort was strong. All discovery cohort repertoires had been generated using a single sequencing platform. In the later analysis, no new phenotypic data were used to find candidate immune exposures; instead, reliance was placed on TCR beta sequences and their occurrence across donors. Among roughly 400 genotyped donors of the cohort, an average of around 220,000 unique TCR beta nucleotide sequences was sequenced per donor, of which about 20% were non-productive. Alongside the repertoire data, information on donor age, sex, ethnicity and CMV serostatus was compiled. The study was designed to test whether signatures of past pathogen exposure could be identified by cataloging public T cell receptors. In a later genetic analysis, genome-wide SNP genotypes for about three fifths of the roughly 670 donors were used, and that subset was treated as a discovery cohort. An earlier analysis of some 500 of the donors used high-throughput TCR beta sequencing to judge whether each TCR beta V gene segment behaved as functional or pseudogenic. HLA typing covered class I and class II loci at four-digit resolution. About 300 gigabases of sequencing data and around 88 million unique TCR sequences made up an early release that covered roughly 670 HLA-typed donors.

The cohort comprised several hundred healthy bone marrow donors. At the time of sampling, all cohort members were nominally healthy, though unrecorded immune exposures were likely present. The donor tested CMV seropositive, placing the donor among the 289 seropositive members of the cohort. A peripheral blood sample was collected from each donor, and TCR beta sequencing was performed on peripheral blood mononuclear cells. The Qiagen DNeasy Blood Extraction Kit was used to extract genomic DNA from the blood cell samples. The full study reports these points: The authors suggested that the approach could potentially be extended to other disease states and immunological phenotypes. In an earlier analysis of under 600 of the donors, most TCR beta V segments were observed in productive rearrangements about 90% or about 30% of the time, broadly matching IMGT annotations. Immune exposure information for the cohort was limited to CMV serostatus. A later analysis reported that several top co-occurrence clusters appeared linked to parvovirus B19, influenza, CMV and Epstein-Barr virus. Because HLA typing was unavailable for some donors at each locus, only the typed subset was used in association tests. In the study, 164 TCR beta chains were listed as associated with cytomegalovirus. A later analysis associated about 17,000 TCR beta sequences with specific HLA alleles at a false discovery rate of 0.05. According to a later genetic analysis, donors in an Asian-associated ancestry cluster had fewer N-insertions in productive TCRs than the approximately 630-donor mean. Approximately 18 rarely observed V segments, including chromosome 9 orphons, were excluded from the earlier analysis of just under 600 of the donors because counts were too low. Most TCR sequences were observed very rarely across donors, whereas some public TCRs were present in many individuals. In both the original and validation cohorts, the classifier was reported to diagnose cytomegalovirus status with high specificity and sensitivity. In a later analysis, most CMV-associated TCR beta chains were found to appear HLA-restricted, with HLA associations seemingly driven largely by CMV exposure. In vitro tests confirmed that a few of the cytomegalovirus-associated TCR beta chains recognize cytomegalovirus antigens. Compared with equally common non-associated chains, HLA-associated TCR beta chains in a later analysis were more clonally expanded and had lower generation probabilities. When HLA alleles, especially DR and DQ, strongly co-occurred, TCR associations were difficult to assign to individual alleles. Linkage disequilibrium might explain the correlated functional status among segregating V segments, but an unknown experimental factor could not be excluded. In a later analysis, TCR association rates were found to vary across HLA loci, with the most associated TCRs seen for DRB1 alleles and the fewest for HLA-C alleles. A later genetic analysis associated a missense DCLRE1C variant with V-gene and J-gene trimming of TCR beta chains, and an independent cohort replicated the association. A further reported finding was that TCR beta sequences accurately predicted the HLA-A and HLA-B alleles for most subjects in the first cohort. A cluster of highly shared sequence variants was judged likely to be a technical artifact of the sequencing pipeline. The cohort was sequenced for TCR beta chains only, and without alpha or paired-chain data the features that could be detected were limited. Sequencing depth was assumed to be roughly uniform across donors in the presence/absence analyses, though that assumption may not hold.

Receptor amplification or capture employed the immunoSEQ multiplex PCR assay. For the multiplex PCR, a mixture combining 60 forward primers for TCR Vbeta segments and 13 reverse primers for TCR Jbeta segments was used. The CDR3 region of rearranged TCR beta genes was amplified from genomic DNA by a multiplex PCR assay. Amplified TCR beta libraries were sequenced as 87-base-pair reads on the Illumina HiSeq System. On the authors' methods: A later analysis counted around 72 million unique TCR beta chains across the 640 or so repertoires, and 9.5 million to 11 million of these chains were shared by at least two donors. Raw reads were error-corrected and collapsed into unique sequences by a nearest-neighbor algorithm in which closely related sequences were merged to remove PCR and sequencing errors. Alignment of CDR3 sequences to IMGT reference sequences was used to assign V, D and J gene segments. For a sequence to be retained, a match of at least six nucleotides was required to both a V gene segment and a J gene segment. Rearrangements were called productive when the CDR3 lacked stop codons and stayed in frame with V and J; all others were non-productive. CDR3 was defined according to IMGT convention as the region running from the second conserved V-encoded cysteine to the conserved J-encoded phenylalanine. The earlier analysis of about 640 of the donors excluded any sequence lacking an unambiguous match to a single V gene segment. An earlier analysis of a few hundred of the donors called V segments functional above 56.7% productive rearrangements and segregating when the between-donor standard deviation exceeded 5%. A statistical classification framework was built to diagnose cytomegalovirus status from the catalog of TCR beta chain sequences. A later analysis assigned V and J genes by comparing TCR nucleotide sequences with IMGT/GENE-DB human TR gene sequences. The TCRdist pipeline was used in a later analysis to assign CDR3 sequences and most-parsimonious VDJ recombination scenarios. In a later analysis, each TCR beta chain was defined by its CDR3 amino acid sequence together with its V-gene family, and reads without a unique V-gene family were excluded. In a later analysis, around 600 highly shared, low-generation-probability nucleotide sequences were removed to address suspected cross-contamination and a sequencing artifact. In a later analysis, a clonal expansion index for each public chain was calculated from normalized within-repertoire ranks of inferred template counts. A later analysis computed generation probabilities with a VDJ recombination model fitted to out-of-frame rearrangements, and checked the results against IGoR. A later analysis scored TCR-TCR, TCR-HLA and TCR-CMV co-occurrence with hypergeometric tests, applying a repertoire-size bias correction to TCR pairs. In a later analysis, false discovery rates were estimated by permuting HLA or CMV assignments 20 times. A later analysis grouped co-occurring TCRs with DBSCAN, adding TCRdist sequence similarity when clustering within HLA-allele-positive subsets. Repertoires with fewer than 30,000 or more than 120,000 public chains, plus five repertoires with anomalous nucleotide sharing, were excluded from co-occurrence clustering. In its TCRdb copy, this immuneACCESS table keeps in-frame sequences only and misses some clones. Where compared with another copy, unresolved V genes explain less than half of these, and the others have no known cause. V and J calls and clone size are as listed in that table; D and trimming were resolved from the DNA. The sample table records 100,000 or so clones; around 82% of these occur just once. Of the sample, under 5.5% falls within the top ten clones.

The sample taken for sequencing was PBMCs. The sequence was obtained from a man aged 40-55 years in good health and CMV-seropositive.

The DNA is as follows: TGTGCCAGCAGTGAGGGTCTATTAGCGGCCCGAAGCGCGGAGACCCAGTACTTC. The resulting protein is CASSEGLLAARSAETQYF. Rearrangement joined TRBV6-1 to TRBJ2-5; a weak D assignment points to TRBD2 (6 bases agree). V is reduced by 3 bases and J by 5 bases, leaving a spacing of 25 bases between them. The CDR3 goes from the cysteine to the phenylalanine over 18 residues. The read is trimmed to its CDR3 DNA, 54 bases read in frame from base 1. Reading the germline V gene gives CDR1 MNHNS and CDR2 SASEGT.